Each of the 7 T cell receptor beta chains below was sequenced from the same sample in a study of CD8+ T cells in alopecia areata (dated by TCRdb to 2016 to 2019). This sample's time point label indicates: less than 25 weeks on oral tofacitinib. The treatment or condition label for this specimen denotes: oral pan-JAK inhibitor, 5-10 mg twice daily. The library was generated by the immunoSEQ multiplex PCR assay. For TCR sequencing, RNA was extracted from every sample and reverse transcribed into cDNA to serve as template. The immuneACCESS repertoire file appears here via TCRdb, limited to in-frame rearrangements. These files lack a portion of the clones; in checked studies, under half of the deficit traces to unresolved V genes, and the cause of the others is not known. This sample lists roughly 170,000 clones; roughly 64% were detected once. Of the sample, around 12% falls within the top ten clones.

Sequenced here: CD8+ T cells sorted from blood, sampled at week 24, from a patient treated with tofacitinib. All receptors derive from a human donor with alopecia areata.

This clone was counted a single time. The V call is TRBV4-1, the J call TRBJ1-5; D is uncertain. Germline CDR1 MGHRA, CDR2 YSYEKL. The CDR3 has 15 residues. Trimming removed 5 bases at V and 2 bases at J, with 13 bases between. CDR3 amino acids: CASSSRLGGNQPQHF. The CDR3 bases are TGCGCCAGCAGCTCCAGGCTTGGTGGCAATCAGCCCCAGCATTTT.

This clone was counted only a few times. The chain is built from TRBV29-1 and TRBJ2-1; D gene unclear. Per germline, CDR1 SQVTM and CDR2 ANQGSEA. Trimming cost V 6 bases and J 9 bases, with 18 bases left between them. This CDR3 region has 13 residues. CDR3 nucleotides: TGCAGCGTGTTGACACCCGTGGCCGGTGAGCAGTTCTTC. Encoded protein: CSVLTPVAGEQFF.

The chain uses TRBV30 and TRBJ2-2, with 8 positions matching TRBD2. The V gene end was trimmed by 2 bases and the J gene end by 6 bases; junction bases not matched to a gene: 5. Germline CDR1 is GTSNPN and CDR2 is SVGIG (reference sequence). The CDR3 loop spans 14 amino acids. Here the CDR3 reads CAWSTSGGAGELFF. The CDR3 DNA sequence: TGTGCCTGGAGTACTAGCGGCGGCGCCGGGGAGCTGTTTTTT.

This clone was counted between two and nine times. The chain links TRBV5-1 to TRBJ1-2; a weak D match, TRBD1 (5 bases). Germline CDR1 reads SGHRS; CDR2 reads YFSETQ. The V gene lost 1 base and the J gene lost 1 base, with 17 bases spanning the gap. The CDR3 spans 17 residues. In DNA form, the CDR3 reads TGCGCCAGCAGCTTGTCCGCTGTAGGACACCATAACTATGGCTACACCTTC. Its protein is CASSLSAVGHHNYGYTF.

The chain has TRBV4-1 and TRBJ1-2; D is possibly TRBD1 (6 bases). The CDR3 loop spans 13 amino acids. Germline CDR1 and CDR2: MGHRA and YSYEKL. V gave up 1 base and J gave up 8 bases, with 11 bases separating them. The CDR3 DNA reads as TGCGCCAGCAGCCAAGGATACAGGGTCGGCTACACCTTC. Amino acid sequence: CASSQGYRVGYTF.

The CDR3 sequence: CASSLEAGEFSYEQYF. The CDR3 nucleotides read TGTGCCAGCAGCTTAGAGGCGGGTGAGTTCTCCTACGAGCAGTACTTC. The chain joins TRBV7-2 to TRBJ2-7, with D possibly being TRBD2 (5 bases). This CDR3 contains 16 residues. Germline V gene lookup returns CDR1 SGHTA and CDR2 FQGNSA. Trimming cost V 1 base and J 0 bases, with 13 bases left between them.

The chain has TRBV13 and TRBJ2-5, with 13 bases matching TRBD2. V lost 5 bases and J lost 3; bases outside the gene matches: 6. Per germline, CDR1 PRHDT and CDR2 FYEKMQ (reference sequence). CDR3 length equals 16 residues. The chain's CDR3 is CASSPSGTSGEETQYF. The CDR3 nucleotides read TGTGCCAGCAGCCCTAGTGGGACTAGCGGGGAAGAGACCCAGTACTTC.